Listed here are 24 T cell receptor beta chains from one sample, sequenced in a study of T cell responses to AZD1222 COVID-19 vaccine. Assay: immunoSEQ multiplex PCR; the TCRdb copy retains only in-frame clones and omits some. The sample yields roughly 130,000 clones, under 95% seen once. This sample comprised peripheral blood, obtained 28 days after the second dose of the MenACWY control vaccine. These receptors were obtained from an adult who received the MenACWY meningococcal vaccine as a control.

The genes are TRBV3-1 (or the pseudogene TRBV3-2) and TRBJ1-3; a possible D gene is TRBD1 (5 bases). V lost 1 base and J 2 bases, leaving 9 bases between the germline ends. This CDR3 comprises 15 residues. Germline CDR1 is LGHDT and CDR2 is YNNKEL (reference sequence). DNA for the CDR3: TGTGCCAGCAGCCAAGTACAGGCAGCTGGAAACACCATATATTTT. Protein: CASSQVQAAGNTIYF.

A few counts support this clone. The CDR3 bases are TGTGCTAGTGGTTTGGGGGGACAGGGTTCCGAGCAGTACTTC. This gives the protein CASGLGGQGSEQYF. The chain couples TRBV12-5 to TRBJ2-7; 9 bases align to TRBD1. The V segment lost 1 base and the J segment 6 bases; nucleotides outside the gene matches: 4. CDR3 size: 14 residues. Germline CDR1 and CDR2: LGHNT and FRNRAP.

The chain uses TRBV28 and TRBJ1-2; 9 bases match TRBD1. The germline V gene encodes CDR1 MDHEN and CDR2 SYDVKM. The CDR3 is 14 amino acids. Trimming at V came to 3 bases and at J to 6 bases, leaving 5 bases not matched to a gene. For the CDR3, the DNA is TGTGCCAGCAGTTTTTACGACAGGGGGAATGGCTACACCTTC. This translates into CASSFYDRGNGYTF.

The chain couples TRBV5-1 to TRBJ2-3; D unresolved. Germline lookup yields CDR1 SGHRS and CDR2 YFSETQ. This CDR3 region has 15 residues. V was shortened by 6 bases and J by 1 base, with 15 bases between the two germline ends. The CDR3 region is CASTPAWVGTDTQYF. DNA for the CDR3: TGCGCCAGCACCCCTGCGTGGGTTGGCACAGATACGCAGTATTTT.

This chain uses TRBV6-4 with TRBJ1-5; D is ambiguous. Germline V CDR1 and CDR2: MRHNA, SNTAGT. Trimming left V 2 bases short and J 6 bases short, with 8 bases between. The CDR3 has 13 amino acids. The CDR3 bases are TGTGCCAGCAGTGACGGTATATCTCAGCCCCAGCATTTT. It is translated as CASSDGISQPQHF.

Regarding this clone: Other DNA sequences in this specimen translate into the identical CDR3. V usage is TRBV6-1 and J usage is TRBJ2-7; D may be TRBD2 (5 bases). This CDR3 has 14 residues. Looked up from germline, CDR1 is MNHNS and CDR2 is SASEGT. V was pared by 0 bases and J by 3 bases, with 9 bases between. For the CDR3, the DNA is TGTGCCAGCAGTGAAGCCCTCGGAGGCTACGAGCAGTACTTC. Protein sequence: CASSEALGGYEQYF.

This chain's CDR3 is CASSLSSSGRTYEQYF. The CDR3 nucleotides read TGTGCCAGCAGCTTATCCAGTAGCGGGAGGACCTACGAGCAGTACTTC. V and J are TRBV7-2 and TRBJ2-7; 10 nucleotides agree with TRBD2. The CDR3 has 16 residues. Germline CDR1 SGHTA, CDR2 FQGNSA. J lost 2 bases, V lost 2 bases, and 6 bases had no gene match.

The CDR3 nucleotides read TGTGCCACCAGCAGACCGGGAGAGCCCCAGCATTTT. Its protein is CATSRPGEPQHF. The J gene is TRBJ1-5, the V gene TRBV15, with D uncertain. The CDR3 sequence is 12 residues long. V gave up 2 bases and J gave up 8 bases, with 7 bases separating them. CDR1 and CDR2 from the germline V gene are LNHNV and YYDKDF (reference sequence).

The chain is built from TRBV6-5 and TRBJ2-1, with D uncertain. Per germline, CDR1 MNHEY and CDR2 SVGAGI. The CDR3 loop spans 14 amino acids. V was clipped by 0 bases and J by 4 bases, with 7 bases between them. This CDR3 is CASSYSDFYNEQFF. The CDR3 DNA follows: TGTGCCAGCAGTTACTCGGATTTTTACAATGAGCAGTTCTTC.

The J gene is TRBJ2-1, the V gene TRBV3-1 (or the pseudogene TRBV3-2); 7 bases fit TRBD2. The CDR3 is made up of 18 amino acids. CDR1 is LGHDT and CDR2 is YNNKEL in the germline V gene (reference sequence). The J segment lost 5 bases and the V segment lost 0 bases, leaving 13 bases of the junction unmatched. CDR3 DNA: TGTGCCAGCAGCCAAGATCCGAGCTTTTTGGGACTAAACAATGAGCAGTTCTTC. Protein sequence: CASSQDPSFLGLNNEQFF.

The chain couples TRBV9 to TRBJ1-4; 7 bases are a match to TRBD1. The J segment lost 2 bases and the V segment lost 3 bases, leaving 4 bases of the junction unmatched. CDR1 SGDLS and CDR2 YYNGEE come from the germline V gene. The CDR3 loop spans 15 amino acids. CDR3 protein: CASSAEQGTNEKLFF. As DNA, the CDR3 is TGTGCCAGCAGCGCAGAACAGGGGACTAATGAAAAACTGTTTTTT.

The rearrangement uses TRBV11-2 and TRBJ2-2, with 8 bases aligning to TRBD1. Germline V CDR1 and CDR2: SGHAT, FQNNGV. The V segment lost 3 bases and the J segment 6 bases; nucleotides outside the gene matches: 9. This CDR3 contains 16 residues. For the CDR3, the DNA is TGTGCCAGCAGCTTTCAGGGGGCAGGAGAGGCCGGGGAGCTGTTTTTT. It is translated as CASSFQGAGEAGELFF.

The rearrangement uses TRBV27 and TRBJ1-5; D may be TRBD1 (5 bases). Trimming removed 5 bases at V and 2 bases at J, with 19 bases between. The CDR3 sequence is 17 residues long. Germline values: CDR1 MNHEY, CDR2 SMNVEV (reference sequence). The CDR3 region is CASSPPFRAGGNQPQHF. The CDR3, as DNA: TGTGCCAGCAGTCCCCCATTCAGGGCTGGAGGCAATCAGCCCCAGCATTTT.

The V gene is TRBV6-2 or TRBV6-3, the J gene TRBJ2-1; 9 bases fit TRBD2. The CDR3 has 14 amino acids. From germline, CDR1 is MNHEY and CDR2 SVGEGT. With 1 base clipped from V and 9 bases from J, the junction kept 4 bases outside the gene matches. CDR3 amino acids: CASSYLAGVAEQFF. The CDR3, as DNA: TGTGCCAGCAGTTACTTAGCGGGAGTGGCTGAGCAGTTCTTC.

J is TRBJ2-7 and V is TRBV2; 11 positions agree with TRBD2. The CDR3 spans 11 residues. The germline V gene encodes CDR1 SNHLY and CDR2 FYNNEI. Here the CDR3 DNA reads TGTGTTAGCGGGAGGGATTACGAGCAGTACTTC. This codes for CVSGRDYEQYF. Together with reference TRBV2 and TRBJ2-7, the CDR3 gives the full variable domain: EPEVTQTPSHQVTQMGQEVILRCVPISNHLYFYWYRQILGQKVEFLVSFYNNEISEKSEIFDDQFSVERPDGSNFTLKIRSTKLEDSAMYFCVSGRDYEQYFGPGTRLTVT.

The chain joins TRBV5-1 to TRBJ2-5; TRBD1 aligns across 9 bases. The germline CDR1 and CDR2 sequences are SGHRS and YFSETQ. V lost 1 base, J lost 1 base, and 5 bases stayed unmatched. The length of the CDR3 is 16 residues. The CDR3, as DNA: TGCGCCAGCAGCTTGTCGGGACAGGGAACCCAAGAGACCCAGTACTTC. It codes for CASSLSGQGTQETQYF.

Worth noting for this clone: This sample also contains other DNA sequences that code for the same CDR3. This sequence joins TRBV9 and TRBJ1-1; D is perhaps TRBD1 (5 bases). CDR1 and CDR2 (germline): SGDLS, YYNGEE. Trimming took off 0 bases at V and 2 bases at J, with 8 bases between the two ends. The CDR3 spans 14 residues. The CDR3 coding sequence is TGTGCCAGCAGCGTAGCTACAGGTAACACTGAAGCTTTCTTT. It yields the protein CASSVATGNTEAFF.

The rearrangement links TRBV6-2 or TRBV6-3 to TRBJ1-5; D might be TRBD1 (6 bases). The CDR3 is made up of 14 amino acids. CDR1 is MNHEY, CDR2 SVGEGT, per germline. V was trimmed by 2 bases and J by 7 bases, leaving 12 bases between them. CDR3 amino acids: CASSYGGGMQPQHF. CDR3 sequence (DNA): TGTGCCAGCAGTTACGGAGGGGGGATGCAGCCCCAGCATTTT.

The V and J genes are TRBV3-1 (or the pseudogene TRBV3-2) and TRBJ1-4; possibly TRBD1 for D (6 bases). Trimming left V 1 base short and J 8 bases short, with 8 bases between. Germline assignment: CDR1 LGHDT and CDR2 YNNKEL (reference sequence). The CDR3 length is 13 residues. The CDR3 sequence: CASSQAGAEKLFF. In nucleotides, the CDR3 is TGTGCCAGCAGCCAAGCGGGGGCCGAAAAACTGTTTTTT.

The rearrangement links TRBV3-1 (or the pseudogene TRBV3-2) to TRBJ1-4; perhaps TRBD1 as D (5 bases). Germline CDR1 is LGHDT and CDR2 is YNNKEL (reference sequence). There are 13 residues in the CDR3. Trimming cost V 5 bases and J 8 bases, with 12 bases left between them. The CDR3 region is CASSGDFHEKLFF. Written as DNA, the CDR3 is TGTGCCAGCAGCGGGGACTTCCACGAAAAACTGTTTTTT.

This clone was picked up a small number of times. The rearrangement joins TRBV28 to TRBJ1-2, with D uncertain. Germline V gene sequence: CDR1 MDHEN, CDR2 SYDVKM. CDR3 length: 16 amino acids. V lost 4 bases, J lost 5 bases, and 20 bases lay in between. CDR3: CASSSPTHRGIYGYTF. The CDR3 DNA reads TGTGCCAGCAGTTCCCCCACCCACAGAGGGATATATGGCTACACCTTC.

Of note for this clone: One end of the junction is discordant with germline, which a read error may explain. This chain connects TRBV2 to TRBJ2-2; perhaps D is TRBD1 or TRBD2 (5 bases each). The CDR3 length is 13 residues. Per the germline V gene, CDR1 is SNHLY and CDR2 is FYNNEI. CDR3 nucleotides: TGTGCCAGCAGGGAAGGGACGAACGGGGAGCTGTTTTTT. Its protein is CASREGTNGELFF.

The chain uses TRBV9 and TRBJ2-7; possibly TRBD1 for D (6 bases). V shed 0 bases and J shed 6 bases, with 16 bases lying between them. The CDR3 length is 15 residues. Germline V gene data show CDR1 as SGDLS and CDR2 as YYNGEE. DNA for the CDR3: TGTGCCAGCAGCGTAGATCCGACAGGTCTTCGCGAGCAGTACTTC. Amino acid sequence: CASSVDPTGLREQYF. The full variable domain, in which reference TRBV9 and TRBJ2-7 provide the parts outside the CDR3, is DSGVTQTPKHLITATGQRVTLRCSPRSGDLSVYWYQQSLDQGLQFLIQYYNGEERAKGNILERFSAQQFPDLHSELNLSSLELGDSALYFCASSVDPTGLREQYFGPGTRLTVT.

The chain is built from TRBV7-6 and TRBJ2-3, with TRBD2 identical over 9 bases. This CDR3 is built from 16 residues. Trimming cost V 0 bases and J 6 bases; bases outside gene matches: 7. In germline, CDR1 is SGHVS, CDR2 FNYEAQ. The CDR3 loop is CASSLAGAGGPDTQYF. Written as DNA, the CDR3 is TGTGCCAGCAGCTTAGCCGGGGCGGGAGGGCCGGATACGCAGTATTTT.